One and the same sample provided the 7 T cell receptor beta chains below, sequenced in a study of T cells in Graves' hyperthyroidism and ophthalmopathy. Regions amplified from RNA transcripts were the TCR beta CDR3 regions. First-round RT-PCR of the TCR CDR3 relied on the HTBI primer set. One entry per CDR3 protein results from TCRdb running MiXCR on the multiplex PCR reads. Here the sample spans around 240,000 distinct CDR3 sequences, roughly 15% being singletons. The sequenced sample consisted of blood. Every receptor here comes from a woman aged 18-29 years with Graves' ophthalmopathy.

The rearrangement joins TRBV11-2 to TRBJ2-7; 12 bases align to TRBD2. Germline V CDR1 and CDR2: SGHAT, FQNNGV. CDR3 length: 18 residues. Trimming took 0 bases from V and 0 from J; bases not matched to a gene: 6. The CDR3 coding sequence is TGTGCCAGCAGCTTAGACCGGACTAGCGGGATTCTCTCCTACGAGCAGTACTTC. Protein: CASSLDRTSGILSYEQYF.

The rearrangement links TRBV6-1 to TRBJ2-2; TRBD2 matches at 11 bases. CDR1 and CDR2 (germline): MNHNS, SASEGT. This CDR3 is 15 amino acids long. V shed 7 bases, J shed 5 bases, and the junction held 6 bases outside the gene matches. CDR3 in DNA: TGTGCCAGCATCTTTAGCGGGAGGGCTACCGGGGAGCTGTTTTTT. The encoded protein is CASIFSGRATGELFF.

In this sample, this clonotype turned up many times. This chain uses TRBV7-2 with TRBJ2-1, with D unresolved. V was pared by 4 bases and J by 6 bases, with 10 bases between. CDR1 and CDR2 (germline): SGHTA, FQGNSA. The CDR3 loop spans 13 amino acids. The CDR3: CASSSTDANEQFF. The CDR3 bases are TGTGCCAGCAGCTCGACGGATGCCAATGAGCAGTTCTTC.

In this sample, this clonotype turned up many times. V and J are TRBV11-1 and TRBJ1-1; a possible D gene is TRBD1 (6 bases). Trimming left V 7 bases short and J 1 base short, with 16 bases between. The length of the CDR3 is 15 residues. Germline CDR1 SGHAT, CDR2 FQDESV (reference sequence). The CDR3 DNA sequence: TGTGCCAGCATACAACCACAGACAGGGAACACTGAAGCTTTCTTT. Protein: CASIQPQTGNTEAFF.

This chain links TRBV4-3 with TRBJ2-4; D remains unclear. Germline CDR1 LGHNA, CDR2 YSLEER. Trimming removed 0 bases from V and 0 bases from J, with 12 bases in between. The CDR3 has 17 residues. The CDR3 is CASSQETGVLAKNIQYF. The CDR3 DNA reads TGCGCCAGCAGCCAAGAAACCGGAGTACTAGCCAAAAACATTCAGTACTTC.

This clonotype was detected ten times or more. The chain joins TRBV20-1 to TRBJ2-2; the D gene is possibly TRBD1 (5 bases). Germline V gene lookup returns CDR1 DFQATT and CDR2 SNEGSKA (reference sequence). Trimming took off 3 bases at V and 1 base at J, with 9 bases between the two ends. This CDR3 is 14 amino acids long. CDR3 region: CSASPDKNTGELFF. The CDR3 DNA follows: TGCAGTGCTAGCCCGGACAAGAACACCGGGGAGCTGTTTTTT.

In this sample, this clonotype turned up a few times. The chain recombines TRBV4-2 with TRBJ1-2; TRBD1 aligns across 9 bases. The J segment lost 5 bases and the V segment lost 0 bases, leaving 7 bases of the junction unmatched. There are 16 residues in the CDR3. The germline V gene has CDR1 LGHNA and CDR2 YNFKEQ. The CDR3, as DNA: TGTGCCAGCAGCCAAGAAGTCGGGACAGGGAGGTATGGCTACACCTTC. It encodes CASSQEVGTGRYGYTF.